Sequencing of this T cell receptor beta chain was carried out in a study of blood T cells in healthy people across ages. Around 10 milliliters of peripheral blood were drawn from each donor. For this clonotype: The antigen is undetermined.

Overall study findings and caveats: Observed TCR beta diversity showed a strong correlation with the percentage of naive T cells as measured by flow cytometry.

A second PCR, run for about 7 to 11 cycles, used a sample-barcoded 5' primer plus a J-beta primer mix. TCRdb re-called the 5' RACE reads with MiXCR, one entry per CDR3 protein. Of 550,000 to 750,000 distinct CDR3 sequences listed, about 21% are singletons. After removal of 3 bases from V and 6 bases from J, the junction contained 14 bases not matched to a gene. Germline CDR1 DFQATT, CDR2 SNEGSKA (reference sequence). The CDR3 has 17 amino acids. Sequences were obtained from blood. The sequence came from a man in his sixties or seventies in good health. The chain has TRBV20-1 and TRBJ2-7; 13 bases agree with TRBD2. CDR3 DNA: TGCAGTGCTAGGAAACTAGCGGGAGGGCCTTTTACGGTCGAGCAGTACTTC. Its protein product is CSARKLAGGPFTVEQYF.